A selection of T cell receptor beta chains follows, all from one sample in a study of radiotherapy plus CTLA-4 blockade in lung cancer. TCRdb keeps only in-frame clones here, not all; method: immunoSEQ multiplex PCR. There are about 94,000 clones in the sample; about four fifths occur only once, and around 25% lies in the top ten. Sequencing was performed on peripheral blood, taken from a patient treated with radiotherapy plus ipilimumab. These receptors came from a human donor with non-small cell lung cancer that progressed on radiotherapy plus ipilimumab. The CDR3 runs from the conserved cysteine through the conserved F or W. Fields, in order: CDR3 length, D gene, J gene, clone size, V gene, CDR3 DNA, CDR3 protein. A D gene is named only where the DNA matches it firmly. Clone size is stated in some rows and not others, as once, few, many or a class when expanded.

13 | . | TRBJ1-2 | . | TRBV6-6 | TGTGCCAGCAGGTATCAGGGCCCCTATGGCTACACCTTC | CASRYQGPYGYTF
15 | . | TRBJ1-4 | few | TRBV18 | TGTGCCAGCTCACCTCAGGGGCTGATTAATGAAAAACTGTTTTTT | CASSPQGLINEKLFF
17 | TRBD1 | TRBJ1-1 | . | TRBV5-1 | TGCGCCAGCAGCCCGCGACAGGGAGTCAAAGGGAACACTGAAGCTTTCTTT | CASSPRQGVKGNTEAFF
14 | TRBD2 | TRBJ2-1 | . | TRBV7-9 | TGTGCCAGCAGCAGGGGTCTAGCGGGAGGTGAGCAGTTCTTC | CASSRGLAGGEQFF
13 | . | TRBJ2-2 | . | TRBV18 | TGTGCCAGCTGCCCCAGGGTTACCGGGGAGCTGTTTTTT | CASCPRVTGELFF
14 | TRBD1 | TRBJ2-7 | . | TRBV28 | TGTGCCAGCAGTCAGGGGCAGGGGGCCTACGAGCAGTACTTC | CASSQGQGAYEQYF
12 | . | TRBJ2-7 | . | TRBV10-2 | TGCGCCACAACGGGCCGGAACTACGAGCAGTACTTC | CATTGRNYEQYF
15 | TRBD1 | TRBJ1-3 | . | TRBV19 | TGTGCCAGCAGACCCAGGGGGCTTGCTGGAAACACCATATATTTT | CASRPRGLAGNTIYF
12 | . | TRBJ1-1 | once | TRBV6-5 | TGTGCCAGCAGCCGCAGGGTCAATGAAGCTTTCTTT | CASSRRVNEAFF
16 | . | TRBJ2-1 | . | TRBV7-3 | TGTGCCAGCAGCTTATCGGGCGGAGGGTGGTCCAATGAGCAGTTCTTC | CASSLSGGGWSNEQFF
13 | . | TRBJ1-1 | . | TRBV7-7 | TGTGCTAGCAGCTTGGAATTAGGCTTTGAAGCTTTCTTT | CASSLELGFEAFF
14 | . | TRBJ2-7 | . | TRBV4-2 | TGTGCCAGCAGCCCGACTCGAACAGTCTACGAGCAGTACTTC | CASSPTRTVYEQYF
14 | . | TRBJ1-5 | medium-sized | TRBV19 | TGTGCCAGTGGGGACCCGTTTAGCAATCAGCCCCAGCATTTT | CASGDPFSNQPQHF
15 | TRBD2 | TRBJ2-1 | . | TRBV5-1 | TGCGCCAGCAGCTTGGTTGGACTAGCGGGAGGTGAGCAGTTCTTC | CASSLVGLAGGEQFF
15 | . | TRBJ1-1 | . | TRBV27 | TGTGCCAGCAGTTTAAAACCCAGGACGGGCACTGAAGCTTTCTTT | CASSLKPRTGTEAFF
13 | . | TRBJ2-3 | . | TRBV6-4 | TGTGCCAGCAGTGACGGGAGCACAGATACGCAGTATTTT | CASSDGSTDTQYF
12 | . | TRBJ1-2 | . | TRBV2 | TGTGCCAGCAGGGAGGATTCCTATGGCTACACCTTC | CASREDSYGYTF
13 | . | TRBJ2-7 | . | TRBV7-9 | TGTGCCAGCAGCTTTGGGGTAAACAACGAGCAGTACTTC | CASSFGVNNEQYF
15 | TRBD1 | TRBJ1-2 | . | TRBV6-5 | TGTGCCAGCAGAATATCGGACAGGGGGATCTATGGCTACACCTTC | CASRISDRGIYGYTF
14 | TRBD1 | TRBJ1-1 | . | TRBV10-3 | TGTGCCATCTCCAAGAAAGGGGGCGCGACTGAAGCTTTCTTT | CAISKKGGATEAFF
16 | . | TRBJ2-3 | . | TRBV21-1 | TGTGCCAGCAGCAAAGCTAGAGCGGGTAGCACAGATACGCAGTATTTT | CASSKARAGSTDTQYF
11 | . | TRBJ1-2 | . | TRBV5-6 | TGTGCCAGCAGCCGGTATTATGGCTACACCTTC | CASSRYYGYTF
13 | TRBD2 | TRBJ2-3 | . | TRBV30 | TGTGCCTGGGAGCGGGAGCAGCAAGATACGCAGTATTTT | CAWEREQQDTQYF
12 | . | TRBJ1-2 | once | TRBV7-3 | TGTGCCAGCAGCCCGGGGAGGGGCGGCTACACCTTC | CASSPGRGGYTF
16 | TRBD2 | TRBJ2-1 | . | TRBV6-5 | TGTGCCAGCAGTTACGGCTGGACTAGCGGGAGTGGGGAGCAGTTCTTC | CASSYGWTSGSGEQFF
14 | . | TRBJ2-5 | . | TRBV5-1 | TGCGCCAGCAGTTCTGGAGGGCTCCAAGAGACCCAGTACTTC | CASSSGGLQETQYF
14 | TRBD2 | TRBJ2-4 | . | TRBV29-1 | TGCAGCGTTGGCCTAGCGGGTGGTAAAAACATTCAGTACTTC | CSVGLAGGKNIQYF
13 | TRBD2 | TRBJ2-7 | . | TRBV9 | TGTGCCAGCGGACCCGATGGGGGGGGCGAGCAGTACTTC | CASGPDGGGEQYF
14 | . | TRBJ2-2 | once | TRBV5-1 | TGCGCCAGCAGCTTAGCGATAAACACCGGGGAGCTGTTTTTT | CASSLAINTGELFF
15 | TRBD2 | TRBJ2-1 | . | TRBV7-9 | TGTGCCAGCAGCCCCTGGACTAGCGGGAGTGATGAGCAGTTCTTC | CASSPWTSGSDEQFF
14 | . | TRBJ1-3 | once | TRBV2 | TGTGCCAGCAGTGCAGGGTCCACTGGAAACACCATATATTTT | CASSAGSTGNTIYF
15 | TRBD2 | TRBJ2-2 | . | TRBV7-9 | TGTGCCAGCAGCTTCGGCCTAGCGGACACCGGGGAGCTGTTTTTT | CASSFGLADTGELFF
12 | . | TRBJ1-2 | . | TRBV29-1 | TGCAGCGTTGAATTGGGGACCTATGGCTACACCTTC | CSVELGTYGYTF
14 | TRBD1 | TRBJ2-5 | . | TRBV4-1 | TGCGCCAGCAGCAAACCGGGACAGGGGGGGACCCAGTACTTC | CASSKPGQGGTQYF
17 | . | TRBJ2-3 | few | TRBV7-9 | TGTGCCAGCAGCTTAGCCGGGGCTGGAGAGGGGCGGCATACGCAGTATTTT | CASSLAGAGEGRHTQYF
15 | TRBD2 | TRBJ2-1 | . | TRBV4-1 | TGCGCCAGCAGCCAAGATGGGACTAGCGGGGATGAGCAGTTCTTC | CASSQDGTSGDEQFF
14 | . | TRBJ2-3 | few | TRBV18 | TGTGCCAGCTCACCAATCAGGGGTGCAGATACGCAGTATTTT | CASSPIRGADTQYF
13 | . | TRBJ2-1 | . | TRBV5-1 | TGCGCCAGCAGCTTGGCCGAGTCACACGAGCAGTTCTTC | CASSLAESHEQFF
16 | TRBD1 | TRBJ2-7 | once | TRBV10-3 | TGTGCCATCAGTGAGTCAGGGGACAGGGTGACCTACGAGCAGTACTTC | CAISESGDRVTYEQYF
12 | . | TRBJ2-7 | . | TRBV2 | TGTGCCAGCAGTGACAGGGGTTACGAGCAGTACTTC | CASSDRGYEQYF
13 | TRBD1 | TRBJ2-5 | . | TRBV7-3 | TGTGCCAGCAGCCTCAACAGGGGAGAGACCCAGTACTTC | CASSLNRGETQYF
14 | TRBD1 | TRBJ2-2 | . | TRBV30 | TGTGCCTGGAGAGGGACAGCCATGACCGGGGAGCTGTTTTTT | CAWRGTAMTGELFF
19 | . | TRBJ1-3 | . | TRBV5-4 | TGTGCCAGCAGCAATCCGGGACCCGGAAAAACGCTATCTGGAAACACCATATATTTT | CASSNPGPGKTLSGNTIYF
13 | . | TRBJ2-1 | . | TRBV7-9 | TGTGCCAGCAGCTTAGATTCCACTTCTGAGCAGTTCTTC | CASSLDSTSEQFF
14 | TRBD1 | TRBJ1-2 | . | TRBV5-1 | TGCGCCAGCAGCCCCGAACCGCCCGGACAGGGTAGTCATTTC | CASSPEPPGQGSHF
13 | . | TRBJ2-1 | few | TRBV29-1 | TGCAACCTCCACGGGGACTCCTACAATGAGCAGTTCTTC | CNLHGDSYNEQFF
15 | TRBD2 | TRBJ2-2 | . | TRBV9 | TGTGCCAGCAGCCCCGGGACTAGCCATACCGGGGAGCTGTTTTTT | CASSPGTSHTGELFF
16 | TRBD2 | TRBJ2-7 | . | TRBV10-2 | TGCGCCAGCAGTCAAGACGGACTAGCGGAGGCCTACGAGCAGTACTTC | CASSQDGLAEAYEQYF
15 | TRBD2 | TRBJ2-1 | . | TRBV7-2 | TGTGCCAGCAGCCAGGGGCTAGCGGGAGGGCTTGAGCAGTTCTTC | CASSQGLAGGLEQFF
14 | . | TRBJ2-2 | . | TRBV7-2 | TGTGCCAGCAGCTCATTCAGGAACACCGGGGAGCTGTTTTTT | CASSSFRNTGELFF
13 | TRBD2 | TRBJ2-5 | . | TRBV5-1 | TGCGCCAGCAGCCCGGGACTAGAAGAGACCCAGTACTTC | CASSPGLEETQYF
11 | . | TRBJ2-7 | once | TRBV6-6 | TGTGCCAGCAAGAGGGACTACGAGCAGTACTTC | CASKRDYEQYF
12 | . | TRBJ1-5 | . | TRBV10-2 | TGCGCCAGCAGGGACACTAGTCAGCCCCAGCATTTT | CASRDTSQPQHF
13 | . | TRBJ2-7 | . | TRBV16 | TGTGCCATCACAGGAGAACCCTCCTACGAGCAGTACTTC | CAITGEPSYEQYF